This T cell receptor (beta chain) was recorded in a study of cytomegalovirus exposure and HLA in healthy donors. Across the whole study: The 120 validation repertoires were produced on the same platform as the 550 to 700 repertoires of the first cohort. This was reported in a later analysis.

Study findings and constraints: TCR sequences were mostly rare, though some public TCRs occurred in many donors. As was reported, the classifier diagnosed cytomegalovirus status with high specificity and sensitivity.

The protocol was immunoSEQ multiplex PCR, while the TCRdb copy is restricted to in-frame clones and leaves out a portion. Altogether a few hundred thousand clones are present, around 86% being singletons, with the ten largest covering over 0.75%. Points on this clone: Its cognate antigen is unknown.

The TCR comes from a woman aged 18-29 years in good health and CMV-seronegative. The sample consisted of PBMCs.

The CDR3 protein is CAWSSGTGMYEQYF. CDR3 in DNA: TGTGCCTGGAGCTCCGGGACAGGGATGTACGAGCAGTACTTC. The chain is built from TRBV30 and TRBJ2-7; 9 bases fit TRBD1. Germline-derived CDR1 and CDR2 are GTSNPN and SVGIG (reference sequence). The CDR3 spans 14 residues. V was clipped by 3 bases and J by 4 bases; unmatched bases: 7. Based on the CDR3 plus reference TRBV30 and TRBJ2-7, the full variable domain is SQTIHQWPATLVQPVGSPLSLECTVEGTSNPNLYWYRQAAGRGLQLLFYSVGIGQISSEVPQNLSASRPQDRQFILSSKKLLLSDSGFYLCAWSSGTGMYEQYFGPGTRLTVT.